Listed here are 3 T cell receptor beta chains from one sample, sequenced in a study of CD8 T cells in Susac syndrome. RNA, at about 0.45 to 1 ug, was reverse transcribed with random hexamers. TCRdb ran MiXCR on the immunoSEQ multiplex PCR reads and lists one entry per CDR3 protein. The data show around 200,000 distinct CDR3 sequences, 85% to 95% seen once. The sequenced material came from CD4+ T cells from PBMCs. Receptor source: a human donor in good health.

This chain connects TRBV10-3 to TRBJ1-1; maybe TRBD1 (6 bases). The length of the CDR3 is 14 residues. The V gene's germline CDR1 is ENHRY and CDR2 SYGVKD. Deletions cut 6 bases from V and 0 bases from J, with 11 bases between. This CDR3 is CAIRTRTVNTEAFF. For the CDR3, the DNA is TGTGCCATCAGAACCCGGACAGTGAACACTGAAGCTTTCTTT.

The chain recombines TRBV15 with TRBJ2-5, with 9 bases matching TRBD2. This CDR3 is 14 amino acids long. J gave up 5 bases and V 6 bases, and 7 bases lay outside the gene matches. The germline V gene has CDR1 LNHNV and CDR2 YYDKDF (reference sequence). CDR3 in DNA: TGTGCCACCAGAGGGGCGGGAGGGGAGGAGACCCAGTACTTC. It encodes CATRGAGGEETQYF.

J is TRBJ2-1 and V is TRBV20-1; 11 nucleotides align to TRBD1. After removal of 5 bases from V and 7 bases from J, the junction contained 7 bases not matched to a gene. The CDR3 runs 14 residues. Germline V gene lookup returns CDR1 DFQATT and CDR2 SNEGSKA (reference sequence). The CDR3 DNA is TGCAGTGCTGAGGACAGGGGGCATGAGAATGAGCAGTTCTTC. Its translation: CSAEDRGHENEQFF.